This is a list of T cell receptor beta chains from one sample in a study of PD-1 blockade in classical Hodgkin lymphoma. Libraries were prepared by immunoSEQ multiplex PCR; TCRdb keeps only in-frame clonotypes and omits some of them. Among under 35,000 clones listed, roughly 90% were seen once. Sequences were obtained from CD4+ T cells from blood. The receptor set was obtained from a human donor with classical Hodgkin lymphoma. Each CDR3 is given with its conserved first and last residue. The order of the fields is D gene, V gene, clone size, J gene, CDR3 DNA, CDR3 protein. The D gene is left open where the match is weak. The size entry is marked missing in some rows and otherwise reads once, few, many or a size class.

d_call: TRBD1
v_call: TRBV10-3
clone_size: NA
j_call: TRBJ1-4
cdr3_nt: TGTGCCATCAGTACGGGACAGGGGGATGAAAAACTGTTTTTT
cdr3_aa: CAISTGQGDEKLFF

d_call: TRBD1
v_call: TRBV18
clone_size: NA
j_call: TRBJ1-1
cdr3_nt: TGTGCCAGCTCCCCACAGGACAGGGGTGAAGCTTTCTTT
cdr3_aa: CASSPQDRGEAFF

d_call: NA
v_call: TRBV20-1
clone_size: NA
j_call: TRBJ2-7
cdr3_nt: TGCAGTGTTGGACTTGCCTACGAGCAGTACTTC
cdr3_aa: CSVGLAYEQYF

d_call: TRBD2
v_call: TRBV7-9
clone_size: NA
j_call: TRBJ2-2
cdr3_nt: TGTGCCAGCAGCTTGGGGACTAGTCACGGGGAGCTGTTTTTT
cdr3_aa: CASSLGTSHGELFF

d_call: NA
v_call: TRBV29-1
clone_size: NA
j_call: TRBJ2-5
cdr3_nt: TGCAGCGTTGCCCTTCGGAGGGATAGCGAGACCCAGTACTTC
cdr3_aa: CSVALRRDSETQYF

d_call: NA
v_call: TRBV18
clone_size: NA
j_call: TRBJ1-1
cdr3_nt: TGTGCCAGCTCACCACTCGGAGGTCAGGTGAACACTGAAGCTTTCTTT
cdr3_aa: CASSPLGGQVNTEAFF

d_call: TRBD2
v_call: TRBV7-2
clone_size: once
j_call: TRBJ2-2
cdr3_nt: TGTGCCAGCAGAGCGGGAGACGGCGGGGAGCTGTTTTTT
cdr3_aa: CASRAGDGGELFF

d_call: TRBD1
v_call: TRBV28
clone_size: NA
j_call: TRBJ1-2
cdr3_nt: TGTGCCAGCAGTTTGGGGACAGGGGTGAACTATGGCTACACCTTC
cdr3_aa: CASSLGTGVNYGYTF

d_call: TRBD2
v_call: TRBV7-6
clone_size: once
j_call: TRBJ2-5
cdr3_nt: TGTGCCAGCAGCCTCGGGACTAGCGGGGTCCAAGAGACCCAGTACTTC
cdr3_aa: CASSLGTSGVQETQYF

d_call: NA
v_call: TRBV28
clone_size: NA
j_call: TRBJ2-2
cdr3_nt: TGTGCCATCCGGACAACGAACACCGGGGAGCTGTTTTTT
cdr3_aa: CAIRTTNTGELFF

d_call: TRBD1
v_call: TRBV5-1
clone_size: NA
j_call: TRBJ1-3
cdr3_nt: TGCGCCAGCAGCTTGGCCTACAGGGGCTCTCTTTACTCTGGAAACACCATATATTTT
cdr3_aa: CASSLAYRGSLYSGNTIYF

d_call: TRBD1
v_call: TRBV2
clone_size: few
j_call: TRBJ1-4
cdr3_nt: TGTGCCAGCAGCGAGTACAGGGGGCTGGGTGAAAAACTGTTTTTT
cdr3_aa: CASSEYRGLGEKLFF

d_call: TRBD1
v_call: TRBV7-9
clone_size: NA
j_call: TRBJ1-1
cdr3_nt: TGTGCCAGCAGCTTAGCGCTTCAGGGGGGCACTGAAGCTTTCTTT
cdr3_aa: CASSLALQGGTEAFF

d_call: NA
v_call: TRBV5-1
clone_size: NA
j_call: TRBJ2-2
cdr3_nt: TGCGCCAGCAGCTTGAGGCAAATCAGGGGGGAGCTGTTTTTT
cdr3_aa: CASSLRQIRGELFF

d_call: NA
v_call: TRBV10-2
clone_size: NA
j_call: TRBJ2-7
cdr3_nt: TGCGCCAGCCGAACAGAACTCTACGAGCAGTACTTC
cdr3_aa: CASRTELYEQYF

d_call: TRBD1
v_call: TRBV19
clone_size: once
j_call: TRBJ2-5
cdr3_nt: TGTGCCAGTAGCGGGACCAGACAGGGGGGGACCCAGTACTTC
cdr3_aa: CASSGTRQGGTQYF

d_call: NA
v_call: TRBV5-1
clone_size: NA
j_call: TRBJ2-7
cdr3_nt: TGCGCCAGCAGCTTGAGCGTGGGGGGTTACGAGCAGTACTTC
cdr3_aa: CASSLSVGGYEQYF

d_call: TRBD1
v_call: TRBV6-5
clone_size: NA
j_call: TRBJ1-3
cdr3_nt: TGTGCCAGCAGACTCGGGACAGTCTCTGGAAACACCATATATTTT
cdr3_aa: CASRLGTVSGNTIYF

d_call: TRBD1
v_call: TRBV28
clone_size: NA
j_call: TRBJ2-1
cdr3_nt: TGTGCCAGCAGCCAACGGACAGGGGGCAATGAGCAGTTCTTC
cdr3_aa: CASSQRTGGNEQFF

d_call: NA
v_call: TRBV7-8
clone_size: NA
j_call: TRBJ1-2
cdr3_nt: TGTGCCAGCAGCTTGGCCACAGGGACCGGTGGCTACACCTTC
cdr3_aa: CASSLATGTGGYTF

d_call: NA
v_call: TRBV15
clone_size: NA
j_call: TRBJ1-4
cdr3_nt: TGTGCCACCAGCAGAGAAGTCCTAAGGGCAACTAATGAAAAACTGTTTTTT
cdr3_aa: CATSREVLRATNEKLFF

d_call: TRBD2
v_call: TRBV6-5
clone_size: NA
j_call: TRBJ2-5
cdr3_nt: TGTGCCAGCAGTCAGGGACTAGAAGAGTGGGAGACCCAGTACTTC
cdr3_aa: CASSQGLEEWETQYF

d_call: NA
v_call: TRBV6-4
clone_size: NA
j_call: TRBJ2-7
cdr3_nt: TGTGCCAGCAGTGACCGTTCGACCGGGCCGCGGGGCTACGAGCAGTACTTC
cdr3_aa: CASSDRSTGPRGYEQYF

d_call: TRBD2
v_call: TRBV6-1
clone_size: NA
j_call: TRBJ2-1
cdr3_nt: TGTGCCAGCATGGGTCTAGCGGGAGGTGATGAGCAGTTCTTC
cdr3_aa: CASMGLAGGDEQFF